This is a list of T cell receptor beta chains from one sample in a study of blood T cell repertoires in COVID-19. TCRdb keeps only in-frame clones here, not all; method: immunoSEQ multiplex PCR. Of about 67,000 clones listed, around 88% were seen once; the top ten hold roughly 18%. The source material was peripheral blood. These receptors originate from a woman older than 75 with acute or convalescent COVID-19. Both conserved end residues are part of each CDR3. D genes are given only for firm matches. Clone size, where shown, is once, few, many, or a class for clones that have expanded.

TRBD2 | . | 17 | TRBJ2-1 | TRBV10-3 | TGTGCCATCAGTGAGTCGGGCAGCGGGGGGCTCTACAATGAGCAGTTCTTC | CAISESGSGGLYNEQFF
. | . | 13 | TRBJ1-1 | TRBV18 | TGTGCCAGCTCACCACGACAGGTCTCTGAAGCTTTCTTT | CASSPRQVSEAFF
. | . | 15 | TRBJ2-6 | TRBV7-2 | TGTGCCAGCAGCTCACAGTTATCTGGGGCCAACGTCCTGACTTTC | CASSSQLSGANVLTF
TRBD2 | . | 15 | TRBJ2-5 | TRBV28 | TGTGCCAGCAGTTCCCAGATAGCGGGGGTAGAGACCCAGTACTTC | CASSSQIAGVETQYF
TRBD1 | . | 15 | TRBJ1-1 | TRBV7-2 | TGTGCCAGCAGCCCCCCGGACAGGGGTTTTGTTGAAGCTTTCTTT | CASSPPDRGFVEAFF
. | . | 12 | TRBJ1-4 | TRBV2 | TGTGCCAGCATGACCCGACTGGAAAAACTGTTTTTT | CASMTRLEKLFF
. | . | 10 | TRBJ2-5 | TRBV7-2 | TGTGCCAGCCAGGGGGAGACCCAGTACTTC | CASQGETQYF
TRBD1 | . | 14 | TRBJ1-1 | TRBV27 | TGTGCCAGCAGTTCCGGACAGGCCTACACTGAAGCTTTCTTT | CASSSGQAYTEAFF
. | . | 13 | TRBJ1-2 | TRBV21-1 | TGTGCCAGCAGTCCCGGGAATAACTATGGCTACACCTTC | CASSPGNNYGYTF
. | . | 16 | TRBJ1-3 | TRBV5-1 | TGCGCCAGCAGCCTTCGAGGGGGTAGCTCTGGAAACACCATATATTTT | CASSLRGGSSGNTIYF
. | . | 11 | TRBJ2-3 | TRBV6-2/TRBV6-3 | TGTGCCAGCAGCCAGGCGGGAACGCAGTATTTT | CASSQAGTQYF
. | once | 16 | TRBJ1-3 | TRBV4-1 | TGCGCCAGCAGCCAACCCTCGCGCCCACAGGGAAACACCATATATTTT | CASSQPSRPQGNTIYF
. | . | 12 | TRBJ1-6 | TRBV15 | TGTGCCACCAGCAGACCAGATTCACCCCTCCACTTT | CATSRPDSPLHF
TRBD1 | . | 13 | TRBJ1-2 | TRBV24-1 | TGTGCCACCAGTGATCGGGACAGGGGCGGCTACACCTTC | CATSDRDRGGYTF
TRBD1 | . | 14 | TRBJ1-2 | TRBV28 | TGTGCCAGCAGGGGGTTGGACAGGGGGTATGGCTACACCTTC | CASRGLDRGYGYTF
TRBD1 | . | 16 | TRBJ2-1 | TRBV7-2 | TGTGCCAGCAGCTTTTCCGGGACAGGGGGCAACAATGAGCAGTTCTTC | CASSFSGTGGNNEQFF
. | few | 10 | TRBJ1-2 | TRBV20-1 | TGCAGTGCCCTAGACAGTGGCTACACCTTC | CSALDSGYTF
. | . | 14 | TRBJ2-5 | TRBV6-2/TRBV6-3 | TGTGCCAGCAGCTTGGGTGGGAGTCAAGAGACCCAGTACTTC | CASSLGGSQETQYF
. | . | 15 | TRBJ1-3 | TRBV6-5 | TGTGCCAGCAGTTTAAGGGGAATCGCTGGAAACACCATATATTTT | CASSLRGIAGNTIYF
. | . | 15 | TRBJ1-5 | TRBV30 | TGTGCCTGGAGTCCCGACGGGTCTAGCAATCAGCCCCAGCATTTT | CAWSPDGSSNQPQHF
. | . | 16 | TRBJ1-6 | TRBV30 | TGTGCCTGGAGTGTTTGGGGAGCTAGTCCAAATTCACCCCTCCACTTT | CAWSVWGASPNSPLHF
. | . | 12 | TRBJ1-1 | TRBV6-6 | TGTGCCAGCGAAAGAGTGAACACTGAAGCTTTCTTT | CASERVNTEAFF
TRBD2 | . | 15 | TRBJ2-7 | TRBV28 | TGTGCCAGCAGCTCCCCAACTAGCGGAGATTACGAGCAGTACTTC | CASSSPTSGDYEQYF
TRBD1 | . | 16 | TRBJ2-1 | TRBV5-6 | TGTGCCAGCAGCTCTCTACAGGGGCGCTCCTACAATGAGCAGTTCTTC | CASSSLQGRSYNEQFF
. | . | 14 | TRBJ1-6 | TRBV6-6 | TGTGCCAGCAGGGGAGAAAGCGAGGGTTCACCCCTCCACTTT | CASRGESEGSPLHF
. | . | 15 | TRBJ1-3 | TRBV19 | TGTGCCAGTAGTAATCGCGGCCTCTCTGGAAACACCATATATTTT | CASSNRGLSGNTIYF
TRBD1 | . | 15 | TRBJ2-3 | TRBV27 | TGTGCCAGCAGTGCGGGACAGGGGAGCACAGATACGCAGTATTTT | CASSAGQGSTDTQYF
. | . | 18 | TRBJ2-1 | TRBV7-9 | TGTGCCAGCAGCTTAACGGGTCTTGTTCAGGGTAGGTACAATGAGCAGTTCTTC | CASSLTGLVQGRYNEQFF
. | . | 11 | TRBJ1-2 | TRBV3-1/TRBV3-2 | TGTGCCAGCAGCCAAGCGGATGGCTACACCTTC | CASSQADGYTF
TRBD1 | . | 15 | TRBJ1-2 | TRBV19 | TGTGCCAGTAGCCCCGCCGCAGGGGGCGGGGGTGGCTACACCTTC | CASSPAAGGGGGYTF
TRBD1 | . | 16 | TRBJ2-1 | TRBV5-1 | TGCGCCAGCAGCCCATCTTCCGGGACAGGATACAATGAGCAGTTCTTC | CASSPSSGTGYNEQFF
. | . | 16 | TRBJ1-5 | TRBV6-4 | TGTGCCAGCAGTGACGAAGGCCCGGCGGGAGGTCAGCCCCAGCATTTT | CASSDEGPAGGQPQHF
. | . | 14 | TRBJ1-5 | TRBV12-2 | TGTGCAAGTCGCTTAGAGTGCGCCGATCAGCCCCAGCATTTT | CASRLECADQPQHF
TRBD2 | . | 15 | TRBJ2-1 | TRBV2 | TGTGCCAGCAGTGAACTGGGTAGCGGGGGGTATAAGCAGTTCTTC | CASSELGSGGYKQFF
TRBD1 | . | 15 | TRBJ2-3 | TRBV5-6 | TGTGCCAGCAGCTCCGACAGGGGCGGGACAGATACGCAGTATTTT | CASSSDRGGTDTQYF
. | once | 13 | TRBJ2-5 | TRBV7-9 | TGTGCCAGCAGCTTAGCACTACGAACGACCCAGTACTTC | CASSLALRTTQYF
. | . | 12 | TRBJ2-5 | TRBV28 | TGTGCCAGCAGGGGGGCTCGGGAGACCCAGTACTTC | CASRGARETQYF
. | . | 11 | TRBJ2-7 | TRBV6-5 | TGTGCCAGCAGAACTGCGGACGAGCAGTACTTC | CASRTADEQYF
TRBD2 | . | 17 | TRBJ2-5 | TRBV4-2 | TGTGCCAGCAGCCAAGTAAACGCGCGGGGGGCGAGAGAGACCCAGTACTTC | CASSQVNARGARETQYF
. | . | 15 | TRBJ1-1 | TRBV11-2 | TGTGCCAGCAGCTCAGGCCTTCGAGTGAACACTGAAGCTTTCTTT | CASSSGLRVNTEAFF
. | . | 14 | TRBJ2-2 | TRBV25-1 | TGTGCCAGCAGTGAATACGGAGGGACCGGGGAGCTGTTTTTT | CASSEYGGTGELFF
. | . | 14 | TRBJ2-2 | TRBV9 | TGTGCCAGCAGCGTAGTAAGGGGCACCGGGGAGCTGTTTTTT | CASSVVRGTGELFF